This passage covers 9 T cell receptor beta chains from one sample sequenced in a study of T cell responses to AZD1222 COVID-19 vaccine. Produced via immunoSEQ multiplex PCR; TCRdb's table is partial and in-frame only. The sample carries tens of thousands of clones, 80% to 85% recorded once. The sample was peripheral blood, taken 28 days after the second AZD1222 dose. All receptors derive from an adult who received the AZD1222 COVID-19 vaccine.

CDR3 nucleotides: TGTGCCAGTGGCCCTGGTCCAGGGCTAAGAGAGACCCAGTACTTC. Translated: CASGPGPGLRETQYF. The chain combines TRBV5-6 with TRBJ2-5; TRBD1 is a possible D gene (5 bases). The CDR3 loop spans 15 amino acids. V was shortened by 8 bases and J by 4 bases, with 21 bases between the two germline ends. Germline V CDR1 and CDR2: SGHDT, YYEEEE.

V usage is TRBV6-5 and J usage is TRBJ2-5; TRBD2 matches 13 bases. The germline V gene has CDR1 MNHEY and CDR2 SVGAGI. The CDR3 totals 14 residues. The V gene end was trimmed by 8 bases and the J gene end by 4 bases; junction bases not matched to a gene: 4. As DNA, the CDR3 is TGTGCCAGCCTTACTAGCGGGGGGGTAGAGACCCAGTACTTC. Translation gives CASLTSGGVETQYF.

This clone was picked up one time. The chain is built from TRBV7-2 and TRBJ2-3; D is unresolved. This CDR3 is 14 amino acids long. Trimming shortened V by 5 bases and J by 1 base, and 10 bases separated the two germline ends. Germline CDR1 and CDR2: SGHTA and FQGNSA. CDR3 protein: CASSPLSGTDTQYF. DNA of the CDR3: TGTGCCAGCAGCCCGCTGAGCGGCACAGATACGCAGTATTTT.

This chain uses TRBV19 with TRBJ2-1, with a tentative D call TRBD1 (5 bases). Trimming shortened V by 3 bases and J by 12 bases, and 12 bases separated the two germline ends. The CDR3 sequence is 12 residues long. CDR1 and CDR2 (germline): LNHDA, SQIVND (reference sequence). The CDR3 region is CASSITHRLQFF. DNA for the CDR3: TGTGCCAGTAGTATTACACACAGGTTGCAGTTCTTC.

The chain is built from TRBV5-1 and TRBJ2-4; 14 positions agree with TRBD2. V was pared by 2 bases and J by 2 bases, with 3 bases of the junction left unmatched. Germline V gene sequence: CDR1 SGHRS, CDR2 YFSETQ. CDR3 length equals 17 residues. CDR3 residues: CASSFWTSGGTKNIQYF. Written as DNA, the CDR3 is TGCGCCAGCAGCTTCTGGACTAGCGGGGGGACCAAAAACATTCAGTACTTC.

The rearrangement links TRBV5-4 to TRBJ2-5, with TRBD2 matching 7 bases. The germline CDR1 and CDR2 sequences are SGHNT and YYREEE (reference sequence). J lost 3 bases, V lost 0 bases, and 20 bases had no gene match. This CDR3 is 20 amino acids long. DNA for the CDR3: TGTGCCAGCAGCTTGGCTAAATTTGGGGGGGTAAGACTAGGTGAAGAGACCCAGTACTTC. Residues: CASSLAKFGGVRLGEETQYF.

The chain is built from TRBV11-2 and TRBJ2-1; D gene ambiguous. Trimming shortened V by 5 bases and J by 0 bases, and 11 bases separated the two germline ends. Germline V gene data show CDR1 as SGHAT and CDR2 as FQNNGV. This CDR3 has 15 residues. The CDR3 DNA follows: TGTGCCAGCAGCCCGCGCCTTAGCTCCTACAATGAGCAGTTCTTC. It encodes CASSPRLSSYNEQFF.

The chain is built from TRBV5-4 and TRBJ2-1, with 7 bases that match TRBD2. The V segment lost 1 base and the J segment 7 bases; nucleotides outside the gene matches: 8. The CDR3 totals 15 residues. From germline, CDR1 is SGHNT and CDR2 YYREEE (reference sequence). In nucleotides, the CDR3 is TGTGCCAGCAGCTTGCCCCAGCGGGGTGTTAATGAGCAGTTCTTC. Its translation: CASSLPQRGVNEQFF.

The chain uses TRBV6-5 and TRBJ2-2, with TRBD2 matching 9 bases. J was trimmed by 3 bases and V by 7 bases; bases with no gene match: 6. The length of the CDR3 is 15 residues. CDR1 is MNHEY, CDR2 SVGAGI, per germline. The CDR3 region has the DNA TGTGCCAGCATCGCTAGCGGGGTTTACACCGGGGAGCTGTTTTTT. This encodes CASIASGVYTGELFF.